This TCR beta chain came from a study of blood T cell repertoires in COVID-19. The CDR3 spans 15 residues. Between the trimmed V and J ends, which lost 3 bases and 1 base, there was a span of 10 bases. The V gene's germline CDR1 is KGHDR and CDR2 SFDVKD. Data came from immunoSEQ multiplex PCR; TCRdb stores just in-frame clones and leaves some out. The sample consists of roughly 91,000 clones, 60% to 85% of them appearing once. The source is a man between 70 and 80 years old with acute or convalescent COVID-19. The sequenced sample consisted of peripheral blood. The rearrangement uses TRBV24-1 and TRBJ2-3; weak D call: TRBD2 (7 bases). As DNA, the CDR3 is TGTGCCACCAGTGATGGCGGGGGCGGCACAGATACGCAGTATTTT. Its translation is CATSDGGGGTDTQYF.